A single sample gave rise to the 20 T cell receptor beta chains below, sequenced in a study of CD8 T cells in Susac syndrome. Reverse transcription of about 0.5 to 1 ug RNA used random hexamers. TCRdb re-called the immunoSEQ multiplex PCR reads through MiXCR, storing one row per CDR3 protein. The sample includes about 180,000 distinct CDR3 sequences, over 85% seen only once; the top ten take roughly 0.1%. Sequencing used CD4+ T cells from PBMCs. These receptors all stem from a human donor with multiple sclerosis.

The chain recombines TRBV30 with TRBJ2-3; 11 nucleotides match TRBD2. The germline CDR1 and CDR2 sequences are GTSNPN and SVGIG (reference sequence). The ends lost 2 bases at V and 1 base at J; junction bases unmatched: 2. This CDR3 region has 15 residues. The CDR3 loop reads CAWSISGGGTDTQYF. The CDR3 bases are TGTGCCTGGAGTATTAGCGGGGGGGGCACAGATACGCAGTATTTT. The variable domain in full, completed from reference TRBV30 and TRBJ2-3, reads SQTIHQWPATLVQPVGSPLSLECTVEGTSNPNLYWYRQAAGRGLQLLFYSVGIGQISSEVPQNLSASRPQDRQFILSSKKLLLSDSGFYLCAWSISGGGTDTQYFGPGTRLTVL.

V gene TRBV27 combines with J gene TRBJ2-1; 11 nucleotides agree with TRBD1. Germline values: CDR1 MNHEY, CDR2 SMNVEV (reference sequence). V dropped 5 bases and J dropped 8; count of bases not matched to a gene: 8. The CDR3 has 15 amino acids. CDR3 coding DNA: TGTGCCAGCAGTGTGAGGACAGGGGGCGGCTATGAGCAGTTCTTC. Residues: CASSVRTGGGYEQFF.

For the CDR3, the DNA is TGTGCCACCCTAGCGGGAGGAACCACCGGGGAGCTGTTTTTT. As protein: CATLAGGTTGELFF. The rearrangement joins TRBV12-3 or TRBV12-4 to TRBJ2-2, with 11 nucleotides matching TRBD2. V was pared by 10 bases and J by 4 bases, with 5 bases of the junction left unmatched. The CDR3 sequence is 14 residues long.

The J gene is TRBJ2-3, the V gene TRBV5-6; TRBD1 aligns across 8 bases. Looked up from germline, CDR1 is SGHDT and CDR2 is YYEEEE. Trimming removed 4 bases from V and 6 bases from J; junction bases left unmatched: 7. CDR3 length: 14 residues. The CDR3 is CASSRLQGVDTQYF. The CDR3 nucleotides are TGTGCCAGCAGCCGACTACAGGGGGTTGATACGCAGTATTTT. Full variable domain (remainder filled in from reference TRBV5-6 and TRBJ2-3): DAGVTQSPTHLIKTRGQQVTLRCSPKSGHDTVSWYQQALGQGPQFIFQYYEEEERQRGNFPDRFSGHQFPNYSSELNVNALLLGDSALYLCASSRLQGVDTQYFGPGTRLTVL.

V and J are TRBV24-1 and TRBJ2-1, with D possibly TRBD2 on 6 matching bases. Trimming pared 1 base from V and 3 bases from J, leaving 12 bases between. Germline V gene sequence: CDR1 KGHDR, CDR2 SFDVKD. CDR3 length: 16 amino acids. This CDR3 reads CATSDFGQGGYNEQFF. In DNA, the CDR3 is TGTGCCACCAGTGATTTTGGGCAGGGAGGCTACAATGAGCAGTTCTTC.

This chain joins TRBV7-9 and TRBJ1-2, with TRBD1 identical over 9 bases. Germline assignment: CDR1 SEHNR and CDR2 FQNEAQ (reference sequence). The CDR3 is made up of 14 amino acids. J was trimmed by 8 bases and V by 1 base; bases with no gene match: 5. The CDR3 DNA sequence: TGTGCCAGCAGCTTAGGTGGGACAGGGCGAGGCTACACCTTC. Amino acids: CASSLGGTGRGYTF.

J is TRBJ2-3 and V is TRBV30; no reliable D call. Trimming removed 4 bases from V and 0 bases from J, with 5 bases in between. The CDR3 loop spans 12 amino acids. The V gene's germline CDR1 is GTSNPN and CDR2 SVGIG (reference sequence). The CDR3 nucleotides are TGTGCCTGGACAGCTAGCACAGATACGCAGTATTTT. This codes for CAWTASTDTQYF.

This clonotype was seen a single time. The genes are TRBV20-1 and TRBJ1-1, with 7 positions matching TRBD1. The CDR3 consists of 17 residues. CDR1 is DFQATT, CDR2 SNEGSKA, per germline (reference sequence). V dropped 6 bases and J dropped 0; count of bases not matched to a gene: 16. The CDR3 reads CSASGGRRRFMNTEAFF. In DNA form, the CDR3 reads TGCAGTGCCTCAGGGGGGCGGAGGAGATTCATGAACACTGAAGCTTTCTTT.

The chain uses TRBV6-1 and TRBJ1-2; tentative D call: TRBD1 (6 bases). The CDR3 spans 15 residues. V lost 8 bases and J lost 4, with 20 bases in between. CDR1 is MNHNS, CDR2 SASEGT, per germline. CDR3 DNA: TGTGCCAGCTATCCGGGGGACACCTCGACCTATGGCTACACCTTC. Translating it yields CASYPGDTSTYGYTF.

The genes are TRBV7-9 and TRBJ1-2; TRBD1 might be the D (6 bases). The CDR3 totals 13 residues. Germline CDR1 reads SEHNR; CDR2 reads FQNEAQ (reference sequence). Trimming removed 3 bases from V and 6 bases from J, with 11 bases in between. Here the CDR3 reads CASSLRQVDGYTF. CDR3 in DNA: TGTGCCAGCAGCTTGCGACAGGTTGATGGCTACACCTTC.

The chain couples TRBV30 to TRBJ1-5, with 8 positions matching TRBD1. CDR3 length: 13 amino acids. Germline values: CDR1 GTSNPN, CDR2 SVGIG (reference sequence). V lost 2 bases to trimming and J lost 11 bases; unmatched junction nucleotides: 8. CDR3 in DNA: TGTGCCTGGAGTTTTCAGGGGGCCCTGGCCCAGCATTTT. Translation gives CAWSFQGALAQHF.

V is TRBV12-5 and J is TRBJ1-1; D is unclear. The germline V and J ends were trimmed by 1 base and 3 bases, with 6 bases remaining between them. There are 13 residues in the CDR3. CDR1 is LGHNT, CDR2 FRNRAP, per germline. In DNA form, the CDR3 reads TGTGCTAGTGGTTTGGAGGTTGACACTGAAGCTTTCTTT. It encodes CASGLEVDTEAFF.

This chain connects TRBV2 to TRBJ2-5; 8 nucleotides agree with TRBD1. Germline-derived CDR1 and CDR2 are SNHLY and FYNNEI. Trimming removed 6 bases from V and 0 bases from J; junction bases left unmatched: 9. The length of the CDR3 is 16 residues. The CDR3 sequence: CASRGRTGPNQETQYF. DNA of the CDR3: TGTGCCAGCAGGGGCAGGACAGGGCCCAACCAAGAGACCCAGTACTTC. Looking up the rest from reference TRBV2 and TRBJ2-5 gives the full variable domain: EPEVTQTPSHQVTQMGQEVILRCVPISNHLYFYWYRQILGQKVEFLVSFYNNEISEKSEIFDDQFSVERPDGSNFTLKIRSTKLEDSAMYFCASRGRTGPNQETQYFGPGTRLLVL.

The V gene is TRBV10-2, the J gene TRBJ2-2; D is perhaps TRBD1 (8 bases). The CDR3 length is 14 residues. Germline values: CDR1 WSHSY, CDR2 SAAADI. The V end lost 6 bases, the J end lost 6 bases, and 14 bases lay between the germline ends. The CDR3 DNA follows: TGCGCCAGCAGCAACACAGGGGGGGCCGGGGAGCTGTTTTTT. Amino acid sequence: CASSNTGGAGELFF.

J is TRBJ2-1 and V is TRBV5-1; D is uncertain. The CDR3 is 14 residues long. The V end lost 9 bases, the J end lost 3 bases, and 16 bases lay between the germline ends. Germline V gene data show CDR1 as SGHRS and CDR2 as YFSETQ. For the CDR3, the DNA is TGCGCCACTACCCGTGGGGATCGCTACAATGAGCAGTTCTTC. Its protein product is CATTRGDRYNEQFF.

The V and J genes are TRBV11-2 and TRBJ2-5, with a possible D match to TRBD2 (6 bases). The CDR3 is made up of 12 amino acids. The ends were cut back, 5 bases at V and 4 bases at J, with 8 bases in the middle. Germline V gene sequence: CDR1 SGHAT, CDR2 FQNNGV. CDR3 amino acids: CASSTRGETQYF. DNA for the CDR3: TGTGCCAGCAGCACGCGGGGAGAGACCCAGTACTTC.

This clonotype was seen once. The V call is TRBV6-1, the J call TRBJ1-6, with D possibly matching TRBD1 (6 bases). Germline V gene sequence: CDR1 MNHNS, CDR2 SASEGT. This CDR3 spans 15 amino acids. V dropped 9 bases and J dropped 1 base, with 13 bases sitting between them. The CDR3 DNA is TGTGCCAGTGAGTTACAGGGATCCTATAATTCACCCCTCCACTTT. Its protein product is CASELQGSYNSPLHF.

The chain has TRBV6-6 and TRBJ1-2; no clear D gene. The V end lost 6 bases, the J end lost 3 bases, and 14 bases lay between the germline ends. This CDR3 contains 14 residues. Germline loops: CDR1 MNHNY, CDR2 SVGAGI (reference sequence). This CDR3 is CASRPPGRDYGYTF. In DNA form, the CDR3 reads TGTGCCAGCAGGCCACCCGGGAGGGACTATGGCTACACCTTC.

CDR3 amino acids: CASSLALAGGYNEQFF. CDR3 nucleotide sequence: TGTGCCAGCAGCTTGGCCCTAGCGGGGGGCTACAATGAGCAGTTCTTC. V is TRBV5-4 and J is TRBJ2-1; 11 positions match TRBD2. J lost 3 bases, V lost 0 bases, and 2 bases had no gene match. This CDR3 has 16 amino acids. Germline V gives CDR1 SGHNT, CDR2 YYREEE (reference sequence).

The J gene is TRBJ1-3, the V gene TRBV12-5, with unresolved D. Trimming shortened V by 1 base and J by 0 bases, and 1 base separated the two germline ends. Germline V gives CDR1 LGHNT, CDR2 FRNRAP. This CDR3 has 13 residues. CDR3 nucleotides: TGTGCTAGTGGTTTGGGCTCTGGAAACACCATATATTTT. This encodes CASGLGSGNTIYF.